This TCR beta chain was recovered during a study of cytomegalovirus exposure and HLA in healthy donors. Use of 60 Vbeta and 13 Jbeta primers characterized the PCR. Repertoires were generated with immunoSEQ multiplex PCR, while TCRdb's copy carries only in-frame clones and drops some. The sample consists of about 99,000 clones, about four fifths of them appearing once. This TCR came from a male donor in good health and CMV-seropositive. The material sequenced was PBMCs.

The DNA of the CDR3 is TGTGCCAGCAGCGTAGGGGTAGCGGGGGCCCGTGGGGAGCTGTTTTTT. It is translated as CASSVGVAGARGELFF. The V call is TRBV9, the J call TRBJ2-2; 9 nucleotides line up with TRBD2. Germline V gene lookup returns CDR1 SGDLS and CDR2 YYNGEE. Unmatched junction bases numbered 8, after V lost 0 bases and J lost 8 bases. The CDR3 contains 16 residues.